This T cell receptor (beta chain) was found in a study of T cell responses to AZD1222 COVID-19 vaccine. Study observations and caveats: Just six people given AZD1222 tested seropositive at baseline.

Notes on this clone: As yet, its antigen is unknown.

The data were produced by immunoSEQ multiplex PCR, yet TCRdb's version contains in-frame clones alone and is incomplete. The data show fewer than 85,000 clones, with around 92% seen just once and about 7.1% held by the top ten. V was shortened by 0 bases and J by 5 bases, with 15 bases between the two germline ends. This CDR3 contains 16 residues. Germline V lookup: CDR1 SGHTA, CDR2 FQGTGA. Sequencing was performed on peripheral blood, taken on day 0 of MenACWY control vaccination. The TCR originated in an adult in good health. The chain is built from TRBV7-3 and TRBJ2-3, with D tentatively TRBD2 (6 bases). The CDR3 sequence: CASSLTSAGYKDTQYF. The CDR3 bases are TGTGCCAGCAGCTTAACGTCTGCGGGATATAAAGATACGCAGTATTTT.